This T cell receptor (beta chain) was captured in a study of blood T cell repertoires in COVID-19. Participant reports of clinical history set cohort assignment. The protocol was immunoSEQ multiplex PCR, while the TCRdb copy is restricted to in-frame clones and leaves out a portion. This sample has 490,000 or so clones; 70% to 90% occur once, and the top ten carry around 7.9%. The CDR3 consists of 15 residues. The V end was cut by 2 bases, the J end by 2 bases, with 13 bases between. Germline V gene lookup returns CDR1 SGHKS and CDR2 YYEKEE (reference sequence). V usage is TRBV5-5 and J usage is TRBJ1-2; D is perhaps TRBD1 (6 bases). Sequenced material: PBMCs or T cells enriched from blood (not recorded which). The TCR was taken from a woman aged 60-75 years who had recovered from COVID-19. The CDR3 reads CASSFFVTGNYGYTF. CDR3 sequence (DNA): TGTGCCAGCAGCTTCTTCGTTACAGGGAACTATGGCTACACCTTC.